This passage covers 7 T cell receptor beta chains from one sample sequenced in a study of regulatory T cells in long-lasting Graves disease. The authors built TCR beta libraries using iRepertoire HTBI primers and Arm-PCR of CDR3 regions. TCRdb re-analysed the multiplex PCR reads in MiXCR, keeping a single row per CDR3 protein. The sample includes around 510,000 distinct CDR3 sequences, 20% to 25% of them seen just once. Time point meaning: persistent/refractory GD, antithyroid drugs over 5 years with positive TRAb. Extracted PBMC RNA gave rise to the TCR library. The specimen was peripheral blood mononuclear cells (PBMCs), collected when the disease was refractory, from a patient treated with antithyroid drugs. These TCRs come from a female donor with Graves disease.

The V gene is TRBV14, the J gene TRBJ2-1, with 8 bases identical to TRBD1. With V trimmed by 5 bases and J by 8 bases, 8 bases remained unmatched. Germline values: CDR1 SGHDN, CDR2 FVKESK. The CDR3 totals 14 residues. CDR3 in DNA: TGTGCCAGCAGCAAATGGACAGGGATAGATGAGCAGTTCTTC. This gives the protein CASSKWTGIDEQFF.

This clonotype occurred a few times. The V gene is TRBV6-2 or TRBV6-3, the J gene TRBJ2-2, with TRBD1 matching 7 bases. Germline CDR1 and CDR2: MNHEY and SVGEGT. Trimming removed 7 bases from V and 6 bases from J; junction bases left unmatched: 11. This CDR3 is built from 15 residues. The CDR3 region is CASKVDRLDAGELFF. The CDR3 DNA reads as TGTGCCAGCAAAGTGGACAGGCTCGATGCCGGGGAGCTGTTTTTT.

This clonotype was observed many times. The genes are TRBV2 and TRBJ1-1; D uncertain. Trimming cost V 6 bases and J 5 bases, with 16 bases left between them. Per germline, CDR1 SNHLY and CDR2 FYNNEI. The CDR3 is 14 residues long. The CDR3 DNA reads as TGTGCCAGCAGGGGCGGGGTCCCCAGGACTGAAGCTTTCTTT. Its protein is CASRGGVPRTEAFF.

This clonotype was found many times. The chain is built from TRBV5-1 and TRBJ2-2, with D perhaps matching TRBD1 (5 bases). Germline CDR1 and CDR2: SGHRS and YFSETQ. V was trimmed by 0 bases and J by 3 bases, leaving 6 bases between them. CDR3 size: 14 residues. CDR3 loop: CASSLVQDTGELFF. The DNA of the CDR3 is TGCGCCAGCAGCTTGGTACAGGACACCGGGGAGCTGTTTTTT.

This clonotype was counted between two and nine times. The rearrangement links TRBV7-9 to TRBJ2-5; possible D gene TRBD1, 7 bases. Germline V lookup: CDR1 SEHNR, CDR2 FQNEAQ (reference sequence). Trimming removed 4 bases at V and 4 bases at J, with 28 bases between. The CDR3 runs to 19 residues. CDR3 sequence (DNA): TGTGCCAGCAGCTCAGACGGAGGGCGGCAGGGGGTCCCTTCAGAGACCCAGTACTTC. It translates to CASSSDGGRQGVPSETQYF.

This chain connects TRBV27 to TRBJ2-2; D remains ambiguous. This CDR3 has 11 amino acids. Trimming took off 10 bases at V and 8 bases at J, with 11 bases between the two ends. The germline V gene has CDR1 MNHEY and CDR2 SMNVEV (reference sequence). CDR3 DNA sequence: TGTGCCATCCTCCGACGGGGGGAGCTGTTTTTT. Its translation: CAILRRGELFF.

This clonotype was recorded at least ten times. The chain has TRBV27 and TRBJ2-7; TRBD1 aligns across 12 bases. V was clipped by 6 bases and J by 6 bases; unmatched bases: 6. This CDR3 region has 14 residues. Germline-derived CDR1 and CDR2 are MNHEY and SMNVEV (reference sequence). The CDR3 sequence is CASSSGTGGREQYF. Written as DNA, the CDR3 is TGTGCCAGCAGCTCTGGGACAGGGGGCCGCGAGCAGTACTTC.